Here is one TCR beta chain with its context. Its target antigen remains unknown. Base qualities are not recorded, but no much larger clone differs from it by a single base. Germline trimming: 4 bases from V, 6 bases from J; junction bases outside gene matches: 8. The CDR3 holds 15 amino acids from the cysteine to the phenylalanine. The read is trimmed to its CDR3 DNA, 45 bases read in frame from base 1. CDR1 and CDR2, looked up from the germline V gene, are SGHTA and FQGNSA. Healthy HIV-negative adults with no recently reported acute infections or vaccinations were included as donors. Every donor was a Caucasian adult living in Nashville, Tennessee, USA. CD4+ T cells were enriched by magnetic negative selection; naive cells were then positively selected on CD45RA, and the negative fraction formed the memory subset. After blood collection by leukapheresis, PBMCs were isolated using Ficoll-Histopaque density gradient centrifugation and then cryopreserved in the vapor phase of liquid nitrogen. Analytical flow cytometry was used to check the purity and quantity of each magnetically sorted T cell population. Each sorted fraction had its genomic DNA isolated and then quantified by UV absorbance on a Nanodrop 2000c.

These data belong to a study of shared clonotypes between healthy human individuals (TCRdb year 2020). Some background on the complete study: Two women and a few men aged 18 to 49 years were included in the cohort. For each donor, three plates each were used for CD4 naive and CD4 memory, two plates were used for CD8 naive, and one plate was used for CD8 memory. To estimate repertoire size and how much clonotypes are shared between individuals, the study performed deep sequencing of blood TCR repertoires from a few healthy adults. To increase sequencing depth and limit assay-specific biases, different laboratories used diverse techniques to prepare libraries and sequence TCR repertoires. Each donor's leukapheresis produced roughly between roughly 0.85 and 10 billion PBMCs.

Using the deep immunoSEQ assay, TCR CDR3 regions were amplified from genomic DNA by multiplex PCR. Genomic DNA extracted from each cell subset was distributed evenly over all wells of several immunoSEQ 96-well plates, and each plate served as one replicate. For sorted subsets, each replicate PCR was loaded with 200 to 250 ng genomic DNA, equivalent to 30,000 or so T cell genomes. The purified libraries were quantified using a Qubit 3.0 fluorometer, sized with a Bioanalyzer 2100, and then quantified again using the KAPA Library Quantification kit. A separate single-read 150-cycle Illumina NextSeq 550 flow cell was used to sequence each immunoSEQ 96-well plate. As for how the authors treated the data: Because the immunoSEQ output included only junctional sequences and no quality scores, the filtering could not be the same as the filtering used for full-length reads. Sequences were annotated with PyIR, a Python wrapper for IgBLAST v1.9, using IMGT germline references to assign V/J genes and CDR3. Reads were filtered out if the reads had weak V/J assignments (E-value above 1e-6), no CDR3, stop codons, out-of-frame junctions, or ambiguous translated residues. V3J clonotypes were defined by identical inferred V gene, J gene, and CDR3 amino acid sequence. The percentage overlap between two repertoires was calculated by dividing the number of shared unique clonotypes by the size of the smaller repertoire. Richness of each repertoire was evaluated using RTK rarefaction, the Chao1 estimator, and Recon v2.1 estimates of unobserved clonotypes. Generation probabilities were computed with OLGA for all TCRbeta clonotypes obtained by the gDNA method from several donors. The immuneACCESS repertoire file appears here via TCRdb, limited to in-frame rearrangements. These files lack a portion of the clones; in checked studies, under half of the deficit traces to unresolved V genes, and the cause of the others is not known. From that table come the V and J calls and clone size; the DNA was used to work out D and trimming. This sample comprises 2 million to 2.5 million clones, approximately 95% of them detected only once. In total, the top ten clones hold roughly 0.13% of the sample.

What the research found in general, with its limitations: Rarefaction of sorted-subset datasets indicated incomplete sequencing despite the large sequencing depth. Sampling was restricted to blood, and TCR repertoires in tissue are likely to differ from TCR repertoires in blood. The genetic and exposure-history diversity represented was limited by the small number of donors. Pairwise subsampling indicated that sequencing depth was expected to affect the degree of clonotype sharing among donors. Estimated clonotype richness was generally larger for naive than for memory subsets. Clonotypes shared by all four sorted-subset donors showed higher generation probabilities than non-shared clonotypes. Across four donors, around 5.4% of naive CD4, approximately 3.6% of naive CD8, 2.3% of memory CD4, and roughly 0.41% of memory CD8 clonotypes were shared.

Recombination joined TRBV7-2 with TRBJ2-3, and TRBD2 matches 9 of the central bases. This sequence was found in a young man in good health. Material: naive CD4+ T cells sorted from blood. According to the study, the label for this sample's cell subset or site signals: CD45RA+ positively selected. The DNA sequence is given as TGTGCCAGCAGCTCGATCCGCGGACTAGCGGATACGCAGTATTTT. Translated, this is CASSSIRGLADTQYF. With the portions outside the CDR3 filled from the reference TRBV7-2 and TRBJ2-3 genes, the complete variable region becomes GAGVSQSPSNKVTEKGKDVELRCDPISGHTALYWYRQSLGQGLEFLIYFQGNSAPDKSGLPSDRFSAERTGGSVSTLTIQRTQQEDSAVYLCASSSIRGLADTQYFGPGTRLTVL.